The 20 T cell receptor beta chains below were found in one sample sequenced in a study of T cell responses to AZD1222 COVID-19 vaccine. Here immunoSEQ multiplex PCR was the method, and the copy in TCRdb shows in-frame clones only, minus some. The repertoire holds roughly 200,000 clones, with about 86% as singletons. This sample comprised peripheral blood, obtained on day 0 of AZD1222 vaccination. These receptor sequences come from an adult in good health.

This chain uses TRBV30 with TRBJ1-4, with no clear D. Deletions cut 4 bases from V and 0 bases from J, with 6 bases between. CDR1 is GTSNPN and CDR2 is SVGIG in the germline V gene (reference sequence). This CDR3 spans 13 amino acids. CDR3 bases: TGTGCCTGGAAGGGATCAACTAATGAAAAACTGTTTTTT. It codes for CAWKGSTNEKLFF.

The sample holds one count of this clone. This chain joins TRBV5-6 and TRBJ1-2, with D unresolved. The ends were cut back, 4 bases at V and 8 bases at J, with 18 bases in the middle. The CDR3 has 14 amino acids. Germline V CDR1 and CDR2: SGHDT, YYEEEE. For the CDR3, the DNA is TGTGCCAGCAGCCCGATCGGCAGCCAGCTGGGCTACACCTTC. This translates into CASSPIGSQLGYTF.

This rearrangement joins TRBV5-1 to TRBJ2-2; 7 bases fit TRBD1. CDR3 length equals 15 residues. Germline CDR1 and CDR2: SGHRS and YFSETQ. The junction had 9 bases not matched to a gene; V was cut back by 5 bases and J by 5 bases. The CDR3 protein is CASSRLTGSTGELFF. Here the CDR3 DNA reads TGCGCCAGCAGTCGCTTGACAGGGTCAACCGGGGAGCTGTTTTTT.

The CDR3 sequence: CASRGRGLNTEAFF. The DNA for the CDR3 is TGTGCCAGCAGAGGGCGGGGGCTGAACACTGAAGCTTTCTTT. The chain has TRBV6-5 and TRBJ1-1; weak D call: TRBD1 (6 bases). V was shortened by 6 bases and J by 0 bases, with 11 bases between the two germline ends. This CDR3 comprises 14 residues. Germline values: CDR1 MNHEY, CDR2 SVGAGI.

J is TRBJ2-5 and V is TRBV6-1; possible D gene TRBD1, 6 bases. This CDR3 contains 16 residues. Germline V lookup: CDR1 MNHNS, CDR2 SASEGT. V was clipped by 0 bases and J by 4 bases, with 15 bases between them. The CDR3 region is CASSEAARGTRETQYF. The DNA of the CDR3 is TGTGCCAGCAGTGAAGCCGCGAGGGGGACGAGAGAGACCCAGTACTTC.

The rearrangement uses TRBV7-3 and TRBJ2-1; 15 bases line up with TRBD2. Germline V CDR1 and CDR2: SGHTA, FQGTGA. V lost 3 bases to trimming and J lost 7 bases; unmatched junction nucleotides: 1. The length of the CDR3 is 15 residues. The CDR3 region is CASSFGLAGGNEQFF. The CDR3 coding sequence is TGTGCCAGCAGCTTTGGACTAGCGGGGGGGAATGAGCAGTTCTTC.

V is TRBV18 and J is TRBJ1-2; D is ambiguous. CDR3 length: 13 amino acids. Germline CDR1 KGHSH, CDR2 LQKENI. The V and J ends lost 8 bases and 3 bases respectively, with 13 bases between them. The CDR3 DNA reads TGTGCCAGCGCACAACAGCGGGACTATGGCTACACCTTC. It yields the protein CASAQQRDYGYTF.

This chain joins TRBV27 and TRBJ2-7; D possibly corresponds to TRBD2 (6 bases). Deletions cut 3 bases from V and 5 bases from J, with 17 bases between. CDR3 length equals 15 residues. Looked up from germline, CDR1 is MNHEY and CDR2 is SMNVEV (reference sequence). The CDR3 region is CASSFGGRWEDEQYF. CDR3 nucleotide sequence: TGTGCCAGCAGTTTCGGCGGCCGGTGGGAGGACGAGCAGTACTTC.

The J gene is TRBJ1-5, the V gene TRBV10-3; D unresolved. The CDR3 totals 14 residues. V lost 0 bases, J lost 4 bases, and 7 bases lay in between. Germline lookup yields CDR1 ENHRY and CDR2 SYGVKD. Written as DNA, the CDR3 is TGTGCCATCAGTGAGTCGTCGGGTAATCAGCCCCAGCATTTT. It yields the protein CAISESSGNQPQHF.

The chain carries TRBV7-2 and TRBJ2-7; TRBD1 is a possible D gene (6 bases). CDR3 length: 14 amino acids. Trimming removed 4 bases at V and 4 bases at J, with 14 bases between. From germline, CDR1 is SGHTA and CDR2 FQGNSA. The CDR3 sequence is CASSSLDRRYEQYF. The CDR3 nucleotides are TGTGCCAGCAGCTCTCTGGACAGACGATACGAGCAGTACTTC.

This clone showed up just once. This chain's CDR3 is CASSLIGGPRTGELFF. The CDR3 DNA sequence: TGTGCCAGCAGCTTGATAGGGGGGCCTCGAACCGGGGAGCTGTTTTTT. The genes are TRBV5-4 and TRBJ2-2; either TRBD1 or TRBD2 may supply D (6 bases each). The ends were cut back, 1 base at V and 5 bases at J, with 15 bases in the middle. The CDR3 is 16 amino acids. CDR1 and CDR2 (germline): SGHNT, YYREEE (reference sequence). The complete variable domain, with remaining parts taken from reference TRBV5-4 and TRBJ2-2, reads ETGVTQSPTHLIKTRGQQVTLRCSSQSGHNTVSWYQQALGQGPQFIFQYYREEENGRGNFPPRFSGLQFPNYSSELNVNALELDDSALYLCASSLIGGPRTGELFFGEGSRLTVL.

This chain connects TRBV4-1 to TRBJ2-3; D may be TRBD2 (6 bases). V dropped 5 bases and J dropped 2 bases, with 17 bases sitting between them. Per germline, CDR1 MGHRA and CDR2 YSYEKL. The CDR3 consists of 16 residues. The CDR3 region is CASSAGFQRVTDTQYF. DNA for the CDR3: TGCGCCAGCAGCGCAGGGTTCCAGCGGGTCACAGATACGCAGTATTTT.

This clone was detected only once. The chain employs TRBV10-1 and TRBJ1-2, with D hard to call. The CDR3 has 12 residues. V lost 3 bases to trimming and J lost 1 base, with 3 bases between them. Germline CDR1 reads WNHNN; CDR2 reads SYGVQD (reference sequence). The CDR3 nucleotides are TGCGCCAGCAGTGACGGTAACTATGGCTACACCTTC. This translates into CASSDGNYGYTF.

This chain uses TRBV12-3 or TRBV12-4 with TRBJ1-2, with a weak D call TRBD1 (5 bases). V dropped 3 bases and J dropped 4 bases, with 9 bases sitting between them. The CDR3 is 13 residues long. Here the CDR3 reads CASSLGQGYGYTF. In DNA form, the CDR3 reads TGTGCCAGCAGTTTGGGGCAGGGCTATGGCTACACCTTC.

This chain uses TRBV7-2 with TRBJ1-5; tentatively, D is TRBD1 (6 bases). This CDR3 comprises 17 residues. V lost 2 bases and J lost 3, with 17 bases in between. Germline V gives CDR1 SGHTA, CDR2 FQGNSA. CDR3 nucleotides: TGTGCCAGCAGCTTATCAGGGGCTGGTAGCGCCAATCAGCCCCAGCATTTT. This codes for CASSLSGAGSANQPQHF.

The rearrangement links TRBV2 to TRBJ2-7; perhaps TRBD2 as D (6 bases). Germline V gives CDR1 SNHLY, CDR2 FYNNEI. This CDR3 region has 13 residues. V lost 3 bases and J lost 4, with 10 bases in between. The CDR3 protein is CASSDGGAYEQYF. CDR3 coding DNA: TGTGCCAGCAGTGACGGGGGAGCATACGAGCAGTACTTC. Supplemented by reference TRBV2 and TRBJ2-7, the full variable domain reads EPEVTQTPSHQVTQMGQEVILRCVPISNHLYFYWYRQILGQKVEFLVSFYNNEISEKSEIFDDQFSVERPDGSNFTLKIRSTKLEDSAMYFCASSDGGAYEQYFGPGTRLTVT.

CDR3 nucleotide sequence: TGTGCCAGCAGTAGGGGAGACAGGGACTATGGCTACACCTTC. Translating gives CASSRGDRDYGYTF. The chain uses TRBV6-5 and TRBJ1-2; 7 bases agree with TRBD1. The germline CDR1 and CDR2 sequences are MNHEY and SVGAGI. The J segment lost 3 bases and the V segment lost 5 bases, leaving 6 bases of the junction unmatched. The CDR3 extends over 14 amino acids.

The chain combines TRBV11-3 with TRBJ2-2; D possibly matches TRBD1 or TRBD2 (5 bases each). V lost 2 bases, J lost 5 bases, and 12 bases lay in between. Germline V gives CDR1 SGHNT, CDR2 YENEEA. The CDR3 sequence is 15 residues long. Here the CDR3 reads CASSLWGSGTGELFF. For the CDR3, the DNA is TGTGCCAGCAGCTTATGGGGCTCGGGGACCGGGGAGCTGTTTTTT.

A few counts support this clone. The CDR3, as DNA: TGTGCCAGCAGCCGATCCCGCGGGGCTAATGAAAAACTGTTTTTT. Translating gives CASSRSRGANEKLFF. The V gene is TRBV5-4, the J gene TRBJ1-4; D gene uncertain. V lost 4 bases to trimming and J lost 3 bases, with 13 bases between them. The CDR3 sequence is 15 residues long. CDR1 and CDR2 (germline): SGHNT, YYREEE (reference sequence).

The chain combines TRBV5-6 with TRBJ1-4; 9 positions agree with TRBD1. The junction had 9 bases not matched to a gene; V was cut back by 2 bases and J by 7 bases. The CDR3 loop spans 16 amino acids. Looked up from germline, CDR1 is SGHDT and CDR2 is YYEEEE. CDR3 DNA: TGTGCCAGCAGCTTAACAGGGGGCGATAGTGGTGAAAAACTGTTTTTT. Amino acids: CASSLTGGDSGEKLFF.